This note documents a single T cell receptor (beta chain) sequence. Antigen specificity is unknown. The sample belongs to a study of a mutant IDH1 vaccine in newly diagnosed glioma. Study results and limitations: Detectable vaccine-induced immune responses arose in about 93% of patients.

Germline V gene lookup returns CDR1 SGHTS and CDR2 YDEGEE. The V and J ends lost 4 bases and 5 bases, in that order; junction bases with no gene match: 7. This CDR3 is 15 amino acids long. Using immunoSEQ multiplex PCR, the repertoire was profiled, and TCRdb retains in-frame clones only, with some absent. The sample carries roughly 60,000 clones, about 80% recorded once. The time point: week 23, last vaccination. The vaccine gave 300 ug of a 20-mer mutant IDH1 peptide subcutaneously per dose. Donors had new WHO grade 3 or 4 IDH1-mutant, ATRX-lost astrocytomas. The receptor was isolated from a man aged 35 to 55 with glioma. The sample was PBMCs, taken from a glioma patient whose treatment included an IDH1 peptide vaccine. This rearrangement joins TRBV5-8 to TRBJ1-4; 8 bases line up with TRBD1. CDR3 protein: CASSAVGTGNEKLFF. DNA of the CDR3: TGTGCCAGCAGCGCAGTGGGGACAGGCAATGAAAAACTGTTTTTT. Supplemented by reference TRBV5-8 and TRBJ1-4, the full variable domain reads EAGVTQSPTHLIKTRGQQATLRCSPISGHTSVYWYQQALGLGLQFLLWYDEGEERNRGNFPPRFSGRQFPNYSSELNVNALELEDSALYLCASSAVGTGNEKLFFGSGTQLSVL.